This T cell receptor (beta chain) emerged from a study of blood T cells in healthy people across ages. A sample-barcoded 5' primer and a J-beta primer mix were used in a second PCR of about 7 to 12 cycles. From each sample, at least 2.5 million paired-end reads containing CDR3 were obtained. A single record per CDR3 protein comes from TCRdb applying MiXCR to the 5' RACE reads. The sample consists of 1.8 million or so distinct CDR3 sequences, about two fifths of them appearing once. Study-wide results and limits: Higher naive T cell percentage went strongly together with higher TCR beta diversity. Long-lived donors carried more naive CD4+ cells and greater diversity than aged donors.

As concerns this clonotype: Its antigen is unknown.

Trimming pared 5 bases from V and 7 bases from J, leaving 27 bases between. The CDR3 consists of 17 residues. Germline-derived CDR1 and CDR2 are MNHEY and SVGEGT. PBMCs, at least 6 million per sample, were isolated. This sequence originates from a human donor in good health. The chain uses TRBV6-2 or TRBV6-3 and TRBJ2-7, with D possibly being TRBD1 (6 bases). The sample was blood. The CDR3 DNA sequence: TGTGCCAGCAGTGGACCCCCCACTCAGGGCAGGGGACGAGAGCAGTACTTC. Amino acid sequence: CASSGPPTQGRGREQYF.